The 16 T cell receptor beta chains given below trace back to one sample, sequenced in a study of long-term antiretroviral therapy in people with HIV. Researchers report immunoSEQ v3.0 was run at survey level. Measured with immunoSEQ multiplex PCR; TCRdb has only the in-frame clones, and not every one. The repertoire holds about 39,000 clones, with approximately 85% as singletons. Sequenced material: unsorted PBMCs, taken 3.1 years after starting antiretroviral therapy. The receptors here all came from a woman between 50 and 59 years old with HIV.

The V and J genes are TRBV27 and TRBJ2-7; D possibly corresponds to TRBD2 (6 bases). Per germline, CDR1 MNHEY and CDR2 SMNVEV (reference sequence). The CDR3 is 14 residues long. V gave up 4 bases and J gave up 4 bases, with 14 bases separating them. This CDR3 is CASSSSGLYYEQYF. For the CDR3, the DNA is TGTGCCAGCAGTTCATCGGGACTGTATTACGAGCAGTACTTC.

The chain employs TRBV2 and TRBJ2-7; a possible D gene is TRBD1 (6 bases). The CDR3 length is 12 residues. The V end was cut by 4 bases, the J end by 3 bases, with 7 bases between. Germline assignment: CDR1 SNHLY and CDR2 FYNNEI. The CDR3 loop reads CASSGGLYEQYF. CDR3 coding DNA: TGTGCCAGCAGTGGGGGGCTCTACGAGCAGTACTTC.

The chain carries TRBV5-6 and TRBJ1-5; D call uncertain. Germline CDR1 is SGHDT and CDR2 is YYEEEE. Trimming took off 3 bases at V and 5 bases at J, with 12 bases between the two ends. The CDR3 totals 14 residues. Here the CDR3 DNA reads TGTGCCAGCAGCTCCTTAAGAAGAGATCAGCCCCAGCATTTT. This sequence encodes CASSSLRRDQPQHF.

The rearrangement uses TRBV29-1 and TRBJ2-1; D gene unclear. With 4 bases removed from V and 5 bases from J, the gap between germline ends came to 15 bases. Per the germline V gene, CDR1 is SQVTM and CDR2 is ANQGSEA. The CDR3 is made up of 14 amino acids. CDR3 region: CSVAAGPFDNEQFF. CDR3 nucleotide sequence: TGCAGCGTTGCGGCAGGTCCCTTTGACAATGAGCAGTTCTTC.

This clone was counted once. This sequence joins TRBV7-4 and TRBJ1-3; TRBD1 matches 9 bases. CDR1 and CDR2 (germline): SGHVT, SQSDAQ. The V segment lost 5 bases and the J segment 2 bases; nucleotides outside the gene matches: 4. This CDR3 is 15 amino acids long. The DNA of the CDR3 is TGTGCCAGCAGCCGGAACAGGGGGCCTGGAAACACCATATATTTT. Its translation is CASSRNRGPGNTIYF.

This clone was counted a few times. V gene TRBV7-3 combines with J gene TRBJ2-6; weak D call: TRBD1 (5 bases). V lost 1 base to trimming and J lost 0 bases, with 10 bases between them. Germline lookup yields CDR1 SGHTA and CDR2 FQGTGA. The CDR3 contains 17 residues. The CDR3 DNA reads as TGTGCCAGCAGCTTAAGGCAGGGAAGCTCTGGGGCCAACGTCCTGACTTTC. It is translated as CASSLRQGSSGANVLTF.

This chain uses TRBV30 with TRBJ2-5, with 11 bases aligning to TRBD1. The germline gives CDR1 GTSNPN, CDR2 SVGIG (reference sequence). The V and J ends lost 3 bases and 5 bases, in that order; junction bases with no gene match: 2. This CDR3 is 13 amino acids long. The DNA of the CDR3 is TGTGCCTGGAGCGGGACAGGGGGGGAGACCCAGTACTTC. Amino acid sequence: CAWSGTGGETQYF.

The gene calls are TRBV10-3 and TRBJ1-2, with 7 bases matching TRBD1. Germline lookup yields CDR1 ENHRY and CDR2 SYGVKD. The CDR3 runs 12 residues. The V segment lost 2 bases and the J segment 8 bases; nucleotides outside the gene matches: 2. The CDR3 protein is CAISEPDRGYTF. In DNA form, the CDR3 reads TGTGCCATCAGTGAGCCGGACAGGGGCTACACCTTC.

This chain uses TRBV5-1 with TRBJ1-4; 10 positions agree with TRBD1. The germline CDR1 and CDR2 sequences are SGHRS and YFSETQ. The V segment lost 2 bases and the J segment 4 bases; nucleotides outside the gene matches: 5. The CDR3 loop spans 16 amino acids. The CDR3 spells CASSFRTGGGNEKLFF. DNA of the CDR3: TGCGCCAGCAGCTTCCGGACAGGGGGGGGTAATGAAAAACTGTTTTTT.

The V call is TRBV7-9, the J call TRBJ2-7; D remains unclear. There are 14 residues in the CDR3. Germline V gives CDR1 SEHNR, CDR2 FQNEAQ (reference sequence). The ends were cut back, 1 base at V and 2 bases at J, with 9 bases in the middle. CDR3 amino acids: CASSLGLLPYEQYF. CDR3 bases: TGTGCCAGCAGCTTAGGACTTCTTCCCTACGAGCAGTACTTC.

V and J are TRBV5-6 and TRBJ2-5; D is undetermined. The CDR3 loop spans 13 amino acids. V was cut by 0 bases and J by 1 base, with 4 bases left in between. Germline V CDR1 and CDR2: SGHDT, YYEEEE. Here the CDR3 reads CASSLDLQETQYF. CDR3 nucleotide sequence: TGTGCCAGCAGCTTGGACCTCCAAGAGACCCAGTACTTC.

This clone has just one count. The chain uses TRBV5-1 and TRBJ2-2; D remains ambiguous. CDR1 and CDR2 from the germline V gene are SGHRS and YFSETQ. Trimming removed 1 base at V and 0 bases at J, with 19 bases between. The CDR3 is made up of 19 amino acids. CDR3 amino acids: CASSLSNHRAVSNTGELFF. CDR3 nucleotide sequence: TGCGCCAGCAGCTTGTCCAATCATCGGGCGGTCTCGAACACCGGGGAGCTGTTTTTT.

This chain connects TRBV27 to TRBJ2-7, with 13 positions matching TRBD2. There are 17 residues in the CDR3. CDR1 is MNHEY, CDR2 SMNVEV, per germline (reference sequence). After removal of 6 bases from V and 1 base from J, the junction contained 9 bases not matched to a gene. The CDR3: CASRKLAGGLHSYEQYF. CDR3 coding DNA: TGTGCCAGCAGAAAACTAGCGGGGGGGCTACATTCCTACGAGCAGTACTTC.

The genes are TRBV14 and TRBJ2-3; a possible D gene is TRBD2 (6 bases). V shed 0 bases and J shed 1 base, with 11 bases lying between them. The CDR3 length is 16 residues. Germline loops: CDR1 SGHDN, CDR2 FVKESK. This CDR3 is CASSQDRGSRTDTQYF. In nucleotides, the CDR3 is TGTGCCAGCAGCCAAGATCGGGGGAGCCGCACAGATACGCAGTATTTT.

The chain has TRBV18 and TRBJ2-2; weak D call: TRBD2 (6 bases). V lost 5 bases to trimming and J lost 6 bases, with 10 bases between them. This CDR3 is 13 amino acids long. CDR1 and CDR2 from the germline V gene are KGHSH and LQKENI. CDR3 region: CASSAGRPGELFF. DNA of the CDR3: TGTGCCAGCTCAGCGGGGAGGCCCGGGGAGCTGTTTTTT. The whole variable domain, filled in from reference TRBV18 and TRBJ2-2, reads NAGVMQNPRHLVRRRGQEARLRCSPMKGHSHVYWYRQLPEEGLKFMVYLQKENIIDESGMPKERFSAEFPKEGPSILRIQQVVRGDSAAYFCASSAGRPGELFFGEGSRLTVL.

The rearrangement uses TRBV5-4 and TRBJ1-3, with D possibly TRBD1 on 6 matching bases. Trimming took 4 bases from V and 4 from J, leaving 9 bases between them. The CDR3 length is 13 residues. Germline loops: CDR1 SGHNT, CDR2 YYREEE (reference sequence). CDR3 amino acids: CASSTDRGNTIYF. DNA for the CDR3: TGTGCCAGCAGCACCGACAGGGGAAACACCATATATTTT.